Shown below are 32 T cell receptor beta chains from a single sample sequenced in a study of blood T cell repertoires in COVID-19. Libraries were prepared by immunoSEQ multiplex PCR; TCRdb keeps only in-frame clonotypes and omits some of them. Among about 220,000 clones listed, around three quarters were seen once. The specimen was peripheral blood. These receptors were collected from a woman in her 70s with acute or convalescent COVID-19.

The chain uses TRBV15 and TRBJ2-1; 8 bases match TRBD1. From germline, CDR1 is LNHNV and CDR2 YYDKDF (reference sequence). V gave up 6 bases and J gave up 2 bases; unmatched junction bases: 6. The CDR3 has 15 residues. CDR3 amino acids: CATRTGGFAYNEQFF. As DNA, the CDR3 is TGTGCCACCAGAACAGGGGGGTTCGCCTACAATGAGCAGTTCTTC.

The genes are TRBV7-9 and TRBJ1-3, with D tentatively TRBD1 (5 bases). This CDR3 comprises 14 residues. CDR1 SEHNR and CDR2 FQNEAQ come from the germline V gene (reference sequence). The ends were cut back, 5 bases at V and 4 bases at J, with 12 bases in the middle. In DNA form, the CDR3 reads TGTGCCAGCAGCCCGGGACTACTAGGAAACACCATATATTTT. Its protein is CASSPGLLGNTIYF. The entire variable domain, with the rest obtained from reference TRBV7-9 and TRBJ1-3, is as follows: DTGVSQNPRHKITKRGQNVTFRCDPISEHNRLYWYRQTLGQGPEFLTYFQNEAQLEKSRLLSDRFSAERPKGSFSTLEIQRTEQGDSAMYLCASSPGLLGNTIYFGEGSWLTVV.

In DNA form, the CDR3 reads TGTGCCTGGAGTGTACGGGCAGCAGGGAATGGCTACACCTTC. Its protein product is CAWSVRAAGNGYTF. The chain couples TRBV30 to TRBJ1-2, with D possibly TRBD1 on 5 matching bases. Per the germline V gene, CDR1 is GTSNPN and CDR2 is SVGIG (reference sequence). Trimming took 0 bases from V and 6 from J, leaving 14 bases between them. There are 14 residues in the CDR3.

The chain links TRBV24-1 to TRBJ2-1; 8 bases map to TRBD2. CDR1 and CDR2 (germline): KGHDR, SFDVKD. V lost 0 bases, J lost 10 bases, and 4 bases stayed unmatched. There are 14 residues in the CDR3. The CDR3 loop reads CATSDLVRGGEQFF. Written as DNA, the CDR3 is TGTGCCACCAGTGATTTGGTGCGCGGGGGGGAGCAGTTCTTC.

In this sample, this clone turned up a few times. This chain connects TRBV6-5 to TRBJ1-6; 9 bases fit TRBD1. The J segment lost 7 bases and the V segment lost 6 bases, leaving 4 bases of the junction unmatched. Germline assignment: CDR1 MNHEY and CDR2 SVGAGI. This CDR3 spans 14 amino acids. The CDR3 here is CASSCGQGNSPLHF. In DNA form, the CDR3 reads TGTGCCAGCAGCTGCGGACAGGGGAATTCACCCCTCCACTTT.

CDR3 protein: CASSHPTGGRYNEQFF. CDR3 DNA: TGTGCCAGCAGTCACCCTACAGGGGGCCGGTACAATGAGCAGTTCTTC. The chain has TRBV2 and TRBJ2-1, with 9 bases matching TRBD1. Germline V gene lookup returns CDR1 SNHLY and CDR2 FYNNEI. Trimming cost V 5 bases and J 4 bases; bases outside gene matches: 9. The CDR3 contains 16 residues.

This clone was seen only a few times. DNA for the CDR3: TGTGCCAGCCGTCCCGCGGGACAGGCCGAATATGGCTACACCTTC. This gives the protein CASRPAGQAEYGYTF. The genes are TRBV6-5 and TRBJ1-2; 8 bases are a match to TRBD1. CDR1 MNHEY and CDR2 SVGAGI come from the germline V gene. The trim removed 8 bases at V and 5 bases at J, leaving 13 bases unmatched. The CDR3 covers 15 residues.

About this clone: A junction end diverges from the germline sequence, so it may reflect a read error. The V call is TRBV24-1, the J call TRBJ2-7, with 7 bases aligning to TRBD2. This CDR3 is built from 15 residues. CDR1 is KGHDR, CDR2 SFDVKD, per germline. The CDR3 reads CATSAGGESHYGQYF. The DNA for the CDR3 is TGTGCCACCAGTGCGGGAGGTGAATCCCATTACGGGCAGTACTTC.

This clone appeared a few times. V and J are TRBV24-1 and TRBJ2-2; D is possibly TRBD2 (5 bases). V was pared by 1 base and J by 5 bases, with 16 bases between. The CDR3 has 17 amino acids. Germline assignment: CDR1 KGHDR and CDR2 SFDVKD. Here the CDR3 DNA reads TGTGCCACCAGTGATTTCTCCGAGGGTGGGAGAACCGGGGAGCTGTTTTTT. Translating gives CATSDFSEGGRTGELFF.

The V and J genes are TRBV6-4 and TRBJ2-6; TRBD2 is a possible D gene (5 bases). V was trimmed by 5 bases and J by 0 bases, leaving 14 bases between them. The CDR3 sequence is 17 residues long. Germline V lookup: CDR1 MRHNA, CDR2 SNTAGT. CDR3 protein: CASSPQGLLSGANVLTF. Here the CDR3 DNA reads TGTGCCAGCAGTCCCCAAGGACTGCTCTCTGGGGCCAACGTCCTGACTTTC.

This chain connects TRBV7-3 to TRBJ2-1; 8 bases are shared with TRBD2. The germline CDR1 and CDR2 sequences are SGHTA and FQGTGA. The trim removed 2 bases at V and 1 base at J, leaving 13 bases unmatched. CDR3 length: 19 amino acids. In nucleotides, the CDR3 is TGTGCCAGCAGCTTATCTTTGACTGGCGGGGGGTTGTCCTACAATGAGCAGTTCTTC. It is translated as CASSLSLTGGGLSYNEQFF.

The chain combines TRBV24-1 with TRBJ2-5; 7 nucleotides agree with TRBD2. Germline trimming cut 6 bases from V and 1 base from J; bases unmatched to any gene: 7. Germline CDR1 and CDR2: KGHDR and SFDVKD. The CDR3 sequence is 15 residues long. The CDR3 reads CATSLSGVRQETQYF. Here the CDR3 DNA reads TGTGCCACCAGTCTAAGCGGGGTGCGCCAAGAGACCCAGTACTTC.

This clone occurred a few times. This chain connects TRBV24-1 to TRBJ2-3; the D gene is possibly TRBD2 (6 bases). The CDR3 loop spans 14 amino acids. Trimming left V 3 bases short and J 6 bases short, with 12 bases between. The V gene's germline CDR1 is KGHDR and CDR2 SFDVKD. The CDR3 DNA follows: TGTGCCACCAGTGATCCTCTAGCGAGCGATACGCAGTATTTT. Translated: CATSDPLASDTQYF.

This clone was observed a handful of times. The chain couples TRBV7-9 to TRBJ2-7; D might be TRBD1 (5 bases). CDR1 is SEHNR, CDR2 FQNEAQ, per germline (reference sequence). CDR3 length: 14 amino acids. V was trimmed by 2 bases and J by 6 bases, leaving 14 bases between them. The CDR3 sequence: CASSLTAGSSEQYF. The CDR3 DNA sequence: TGTGCCAGCAGCTTAACTGCAGGGTCCAGCGAGCAGTACTTC.

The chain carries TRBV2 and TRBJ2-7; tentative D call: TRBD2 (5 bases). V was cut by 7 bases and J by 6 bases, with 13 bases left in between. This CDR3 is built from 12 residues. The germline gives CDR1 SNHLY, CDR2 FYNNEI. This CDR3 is CASMRERSEQYF. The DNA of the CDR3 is TGTGCCAGCATGAGGGAGCGGAGCGAGCAGTACTTC.

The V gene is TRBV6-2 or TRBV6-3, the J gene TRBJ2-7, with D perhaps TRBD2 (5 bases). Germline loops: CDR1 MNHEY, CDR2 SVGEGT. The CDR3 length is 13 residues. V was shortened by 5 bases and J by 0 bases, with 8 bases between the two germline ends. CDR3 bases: TGTGCCAGCAGTGCGGGCTACTCCTACGAGCAGTACTTC. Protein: CASSAGYSYEQYF.

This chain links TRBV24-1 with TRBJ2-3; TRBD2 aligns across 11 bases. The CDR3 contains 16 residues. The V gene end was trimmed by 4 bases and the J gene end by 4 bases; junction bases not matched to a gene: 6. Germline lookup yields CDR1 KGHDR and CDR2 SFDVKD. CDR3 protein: CATSEVAGGPADTQYF. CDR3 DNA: TGTGCCACCAGTGAGGTAGCGGGGGGGCCGGCAGATACGCAGTATTTT.

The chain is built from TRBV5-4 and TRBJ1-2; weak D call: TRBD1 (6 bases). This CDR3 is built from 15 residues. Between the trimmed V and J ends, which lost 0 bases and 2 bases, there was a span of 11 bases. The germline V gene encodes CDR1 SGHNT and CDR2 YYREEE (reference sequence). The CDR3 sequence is CASSLVGTPNYGYTF. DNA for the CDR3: TGTGCCAGCAGCTTGGTGGGGACACCCAACTATGGCTACACCTTC.

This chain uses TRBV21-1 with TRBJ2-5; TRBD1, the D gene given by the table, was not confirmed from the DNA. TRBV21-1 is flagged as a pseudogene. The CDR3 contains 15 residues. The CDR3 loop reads CASPRGASSGETQYF. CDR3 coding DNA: TGTGCCAGCCCCAGGGGGGCCTCATCGGGAGAGACCCAGTACTTC.

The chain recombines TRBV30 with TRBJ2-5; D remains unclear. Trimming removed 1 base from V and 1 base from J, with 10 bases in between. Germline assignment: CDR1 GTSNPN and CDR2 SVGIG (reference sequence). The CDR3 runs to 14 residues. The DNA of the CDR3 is TGTGCCTGGAGTGGCCCAGGTGGCCAAGAGACCCAGTACTTC. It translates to CAWSGPGGQETQYF. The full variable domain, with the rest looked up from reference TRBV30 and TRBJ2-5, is SQTIHQWPATLVQPVGSPLSLECTVEGTSNPNLYWYRQAAGRGLQLLFYSVGIGQISSEVPQNLSASRPQDRQFILSSKKLLLSDSGFYLCAWSGPGGQETQYFGPGTRLLVL.

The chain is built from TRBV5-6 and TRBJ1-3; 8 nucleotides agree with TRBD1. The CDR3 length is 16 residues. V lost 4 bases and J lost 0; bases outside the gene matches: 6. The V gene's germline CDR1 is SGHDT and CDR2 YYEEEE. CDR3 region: CASSHGDRRSGNTIYF. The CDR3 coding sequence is TGTGCCAGCAGCCATGGGGACAGGCGCTCTGGAAACACCATATATTTT.

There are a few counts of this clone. The CDR3 loop reads CATSDSQGPEAFF. The CDR3 DNA follows: TGTGCCACCAGTGATTCACAGGGCCCTGAAGCTTTCTTT. This sequence joins TRBV24-1 and TRBJ1-1; TRBD1 might be the D (6 bases). Germline V gene data show CDR1 as KGHDR and CDR2 as SFDVKD. V lost 2 bases to trimming and J lost 6 bases, with 9 bases between them. The CDR3 spans 13 residues.

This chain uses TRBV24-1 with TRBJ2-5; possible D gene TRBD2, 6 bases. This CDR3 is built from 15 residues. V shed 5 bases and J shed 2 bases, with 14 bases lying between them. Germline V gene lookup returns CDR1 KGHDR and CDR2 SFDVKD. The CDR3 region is CATSVYGAGQETQYF. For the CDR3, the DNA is TGTGCCACCAGTGTTTACGGGGCGGGGCAAGAGACCCAGTACTTC.

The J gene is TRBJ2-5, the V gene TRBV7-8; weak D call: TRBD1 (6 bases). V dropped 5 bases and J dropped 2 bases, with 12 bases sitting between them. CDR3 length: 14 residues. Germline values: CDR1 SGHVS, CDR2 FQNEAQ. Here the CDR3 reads CASSVGQTQETQYF. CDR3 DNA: TGTGCCAGCAGCGTTGGACAGACTCAAGAGACCCAGTACTTC.

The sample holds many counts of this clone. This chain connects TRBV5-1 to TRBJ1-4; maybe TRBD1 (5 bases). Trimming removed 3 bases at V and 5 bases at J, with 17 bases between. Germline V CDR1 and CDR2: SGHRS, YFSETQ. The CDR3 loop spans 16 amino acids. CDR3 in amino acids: CASSWGREGRNEKLFF. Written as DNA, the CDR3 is TGCGCCAGCAGCTGGGGAAGGGAGGGGCGGAATGAAAAACTGTTTTTT.

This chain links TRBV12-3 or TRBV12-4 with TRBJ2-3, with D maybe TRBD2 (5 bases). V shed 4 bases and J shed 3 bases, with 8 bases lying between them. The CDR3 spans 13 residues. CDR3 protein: CASSSEGTDTQYF. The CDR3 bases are TGTGCCAGCAGTTCAGAGGGAACAGATACGCAGTATTTT.

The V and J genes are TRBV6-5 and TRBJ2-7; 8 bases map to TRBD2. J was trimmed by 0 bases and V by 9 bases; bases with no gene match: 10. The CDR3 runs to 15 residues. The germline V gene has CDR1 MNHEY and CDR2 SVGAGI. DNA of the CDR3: TGTGCCAGGCGGGGGGTCCCCACCGACTCCTACGAGCAGTACTTC. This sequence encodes CARRGVPTDSYEQYF.

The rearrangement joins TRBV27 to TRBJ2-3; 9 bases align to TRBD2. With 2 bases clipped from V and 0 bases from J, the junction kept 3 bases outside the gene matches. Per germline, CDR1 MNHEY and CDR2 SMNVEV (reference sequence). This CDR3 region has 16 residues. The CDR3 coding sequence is TGTGCCAGCAGTTTACGTGGACTAGCGAGCACAGATACGCAGTATTTT. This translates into CASSLRGLASTDTQYF.

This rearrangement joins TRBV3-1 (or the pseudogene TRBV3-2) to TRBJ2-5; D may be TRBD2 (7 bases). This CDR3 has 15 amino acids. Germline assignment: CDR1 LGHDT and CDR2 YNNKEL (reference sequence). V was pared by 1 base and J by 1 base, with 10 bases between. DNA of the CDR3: TGTGCCAGCAGCCAAGCGGGGGGCCGCCAAGAGACCCAGTACTTC. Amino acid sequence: CASSQAGGRQETQYF.

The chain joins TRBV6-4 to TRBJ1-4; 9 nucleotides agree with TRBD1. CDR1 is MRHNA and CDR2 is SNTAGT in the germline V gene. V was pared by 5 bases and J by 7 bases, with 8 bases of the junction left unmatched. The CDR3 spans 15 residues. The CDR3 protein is CASSLTGGTREKLFF. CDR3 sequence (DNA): TGTGCCAGCAGTCTGACAGGGGGTACGCGTGAAAAACTGTTTTTT.

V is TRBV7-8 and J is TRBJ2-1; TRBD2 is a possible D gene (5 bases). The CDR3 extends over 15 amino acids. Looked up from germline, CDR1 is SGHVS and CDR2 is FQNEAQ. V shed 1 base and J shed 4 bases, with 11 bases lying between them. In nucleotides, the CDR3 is TGTGCCAGCAGCTTAGACGGGGTCGGGTACAATGAGCAGTTCTTC. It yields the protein CASSLDGVGYNEQFF. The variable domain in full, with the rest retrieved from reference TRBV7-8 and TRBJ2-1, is GAGVSQSPRYKVAKRGQDVALRCDPISGHVSLFWYQQALGQGPEFLTYFQNEAQLDKSGLPSDRFFAERPEGSVSTLKIQRTQQEDSAVYLCASSLDGVGYNEQFFGPGTRLTVL.

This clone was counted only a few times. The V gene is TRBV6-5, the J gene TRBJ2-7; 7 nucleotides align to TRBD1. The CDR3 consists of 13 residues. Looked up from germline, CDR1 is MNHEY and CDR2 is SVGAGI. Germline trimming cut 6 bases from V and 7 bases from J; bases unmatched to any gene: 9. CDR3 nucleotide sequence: TGTGCCAGCAGGGCAGGGGGTTTGGGGGAGCAGTACGTC. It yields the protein CASRAGGLGEQYV.